The 9 T cell receptor beta chains given below trace back to one sample, sequenced in a study of blood T cells in healthy people across ages. A second PCR, run for about 6 to 11 cycles, used a sample-barcoded 5' primer plus a J-beta primer mix. MiXCR, run by TCRdb on the 5' RACE reads, gives a single entry per CDR3 protein. The sample records over a million distinct CDR3 sequences, 42% being singletons. Sequenced: blood. The receptor set was obtained from a woman aged 18-35 years in good health.

The V gene is TRBV7-8, the J gene TRBJ2-7; D uncertain. Trimming took off 1 base at V and 5 bases at J, with 9 bases between the two ends. Germline V gene sequence: CDR1 SGHVS, CDR2 FQNEAQ. The CDR3 is 13 residues long. This CDR3 reads CASSLVSMDEQYF. CDR3 bases: TGTGCCAGCAGCTTAGTGTCTATGGACGAGCAGTACTTC.

The rearrangement joins TRBV6-1 to TRBJ2-1; 9 bases match TRBD2. The trim removed 10 bases at V and 3 bases at J, leaving 16 bases unmatched. The V gene's germline CDR1 is MNHNS and CDR2 SASEGT. The CDR3 length is 17 residues. CDR3 amino acids: CATQSHVAGVLYNEQFF. For the CDR3, the DNA is TGTGCCACCCAGTCTCATGTAGCGGGAGTTCTCTACAATGAGCAGTTCTTC.

This rearrangement joins TRBV3-1 to TRBJ2-3; the D gene is possibly TRBD2 (6 bases). From germline, CDR1 is LGHDT and CDR2 YNNKEL (reference sequence). This CDR3 spans 16 amino acids. Trimming took 4 bases from V and 0 from J, leaving 14 bases between them. CDR3 in DNA: TGTGCCAGCAGCCCCCTAGCAGCGGGTAGCACAGATACGCAGTATTTT. This translates into CASSPLAAGSTDTQYF.

The CDR3 DNA follows: TGTGCCAGCAGCCTCACAGATCAAGAGACCCAGTACTTC. Its protein product is CASSLTDQETQYF. The chain combines TRBV3-1 with TRBJ2-5; unclear D gene. Trimming pared 4 bases from V and 2 bases from J, leaving 8 bases between. The CDR3 has 13 amino acids. Germline V gives CDR1 LGHDT, CDR2 YNNKEL (reference sequence).

V and J are TRBV20-1 and TRBJ1-2; 9 nucleotides agree with TRBD1. CDR1 and CDR2 (germline): DFQATT, SNEGSKA (reference sequence). V dropped 1 base and J dropped 6; count of bases not matched to a gene: 9. The CDR3 runs to 15 residues. This chain's CDR3 is CSARVATGGFDGYTF. CDR3 sequence (DNA): TGCAGTGCTAGAGTCGCTACAGGGGGCTTCGATGGCTACACCTTC.

This chain joins TRBV4-2 and TRBJ2-1; the match to TRBD2 covers 11 bases. CDR3 length: 18 residues. The V gene's germline CDR1 is LGHNA and CDR2 YNFKEQ. V lost 4 bases to trimming and J lost 10 bases; unmatched junction nucleotides: 18. The CDR3 DNA reads as TGTGCCAGCAGCCCCATCCAAGCCGGGACTAGCGGCAAAGGAGAGCAGTTCTTC. It is translated as CASSPIQAGTSGKGEQFF.

This clonotype showed up just a few times. This chain connects TRBV7-9 to TRBJ2-3; no reliable D call. This CDR3 spans 14 amino acids. Germline CDR1 is SEHNR and CDR2 is FQNEAQ (reference sequence). The V end lost 2 bases, the J end lost 5 bases, and 11 bases lay between the germline ends. CDR3 nucleotides: TGTGCCAGCAGCTTAAACGGCGCAAGAGATACGCAGTATTTT. It is translated as CASSLNGARDTQYF. Filled out from reference TRBV7-9 and TRBJ2-3, the complete variable domain reads DTGVSQNPRHKITKRGQNVTFRCDPISEHNRLYWYRQTLGQGPEFLTYFQNEAQLEKSRLLSDRFSAERPKGSFSTLEIQRTEQGDSAMYLCASSLNGARDTQYFGPGTRLTVL.

The V and J genes are TRBV12-5 and TRBJ2-1; 9 bases line up with TRBD1. From germline, CDR1 is LGHNT and CDR2 FRNRAP. V dropped 4 bases and J dropped 0; count of bases not matched to a gene: 4. This CDR3 spans 16 amino acids. The CDR3 reads CASGSSQGASYNEQFF. The CDR3 nucleotides read TGTGCTAGTGGTTCGTCACAGGGGGCCTCCTACAATGAGCAGTTCTTC.

This rearrangement joins TRBV5-1 to TRBJ2-1, with D uncertain. The CDR3 runs 16 residues. Deletions cut 0 bases from V and 6 bases from J, with 16 bases between. The germline gives CDR1 SGHRS, CDR2 YFSETQ. CDR3 nucleotides: TGCGCCAGCAGCTTGGAGGTGATCGGCTACTCCAATGAGCAGTTCTTC. Translated: CASSLEVIGYSNEQFF.